Described below is a single TCR beta chain sequence and its context. Its cognate antigen has yet to be identified. Per-base quality was not reported, and no clone a single base away is much larger than it. The record originates from a study of blood T cell repertoires in COVID-19 (dated by TCRdb to 2019 to 2021). For the study in its entirety: Samples from collaborators originated in the United States, Italy and Spain and spanned both the acute and convalescent phases of COVID-19. The repertoires were made available in a free public database intended to serve as a resource for research on the immune response to SARS-CoV-2. Deeply sampled blood TCRbeta repertoires from subjects exposed to, actively infected with, or recovered from COVID-19 were included in the dataset. HLA class I and class II types, where available, came from metadata supplied by the sample provider rather than from assay-based typing. The material from the prospective study consisted of cDNA or gDNA derived from T cells, B-cell-depleted T cells, or PBMCs. The samples were drawn from the first 160 participants of the ongoing ImmuneRACE study and from 1,254 subjects provided by 6 global collaborators. Nearly every sample came with metadata listing a de-identified subject ID, COVID-19 status, age in years and sex.

Whole blood was collected in K2EDTA tubes by collaborating institutions according to the institutions' own protocols. For TCRbeta analysis, collaborator samples were shipped as frozen whole blood, as isolated PBMCs, or as DNA extracted from either sample type. TCRbeta CDR3 regions were amplified from genomic DNA by means of the immunoSEQ Assay, a bias-controlled multiplex PCR. Processing in the source paper ran as follows. The number of nucleated cells in each sample was estimated from the amplification of reference gene primers within the assay. To quantify the absolute abundance of each unique TCRbeta CDR3 rearrangement, sequence reads were collapsed and filtered. For each sample, productive Simpson clonality was calculated by taking the square root of Simpson's diversity index across productive rearrangements. TCRdb limited this immuneACCESS table to in-frame rearrangements with V and J called. A share of clones is missing; checked studies link under half to unresolved V genes, and the rest is unexplained. Clone size and V and J calls were adopted from that table, with D and trimming inferred from the DNA. Counted in this sample were approximately 200,000 clones; 80% to 85% of them appeared once. Roughly 5% of the sample is held by the ten biggest clonotypes.

The study at large found these results: The amount of clinical and demographic metadata varied by source and participant and was provided uncurated.

The specimen sequenced was peripheral blood. The source is a human donor in a cohort sampled during active COVID-19.

CDR3 sequence: CASTEGLAGGEQFF. The DNA sequence follows: TGTGCCAGCACAGAGGGGTTAGCGGGAGGTGAGCAGTTCTTC. Here the chain combines TRBV6-5 and TRBJ2-1, with 10 junctional bases fitting TRBD2. From a lookup of the germline V gene, CDR1 and CDR2 are MNHEY and SVGAGI. V loses 7 bases at its end and J loses 9 bases; junction bases beyond the gene matches: 9. Its CDR3 holds 14 amino acids, cysteine through phenylalanine. Of all the DNA, just the CDR3 is kept, 42 bases in frame from base 1.